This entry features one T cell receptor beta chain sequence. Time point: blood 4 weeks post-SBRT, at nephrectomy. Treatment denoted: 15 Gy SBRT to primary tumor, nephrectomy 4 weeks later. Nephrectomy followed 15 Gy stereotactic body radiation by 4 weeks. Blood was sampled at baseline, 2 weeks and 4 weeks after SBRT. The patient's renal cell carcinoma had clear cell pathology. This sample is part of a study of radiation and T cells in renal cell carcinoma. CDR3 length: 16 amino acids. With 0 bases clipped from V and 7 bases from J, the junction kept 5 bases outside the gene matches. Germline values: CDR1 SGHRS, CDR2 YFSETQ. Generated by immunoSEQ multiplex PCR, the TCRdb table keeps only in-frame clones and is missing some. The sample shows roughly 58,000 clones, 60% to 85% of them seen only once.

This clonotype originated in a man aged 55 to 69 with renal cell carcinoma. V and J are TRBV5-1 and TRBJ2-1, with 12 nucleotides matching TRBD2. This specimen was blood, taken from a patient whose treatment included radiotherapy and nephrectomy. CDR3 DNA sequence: TGCGCCAGCAGCTTGGCGCTAGCGGGAGGGTTAAATGAGCAGTTCTTC. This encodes CASSLALAGGLNEQFF.